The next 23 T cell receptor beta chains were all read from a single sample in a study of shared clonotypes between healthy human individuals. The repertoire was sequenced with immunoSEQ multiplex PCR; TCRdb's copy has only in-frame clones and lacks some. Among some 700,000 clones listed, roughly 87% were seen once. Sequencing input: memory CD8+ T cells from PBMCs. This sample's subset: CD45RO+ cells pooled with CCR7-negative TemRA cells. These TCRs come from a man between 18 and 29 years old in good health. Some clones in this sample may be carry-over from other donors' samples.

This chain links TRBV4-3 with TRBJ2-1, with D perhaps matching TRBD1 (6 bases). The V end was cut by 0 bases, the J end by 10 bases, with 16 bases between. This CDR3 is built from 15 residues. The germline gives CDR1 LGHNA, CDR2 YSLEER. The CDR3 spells CASSQDRVGAWEQFF. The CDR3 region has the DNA TGCGCCAGCAGCCAAGATCGTGTGGGGGCCTGGGAGCAGTTCTTC.

Here the CDR3 reads CASSLADSYEQYF. The CDR3 region has the DNA TGTGCCAGTAGTTTGGCGGACAGCTACGAGCAGTACTTC. The chain employs TRBV19 and TRBJ2-7; a weak D match, TRBD1 (6 bases). Germline lookup yields CDR1 LNHDA and CDR2 SQIVND (reference sequence). The ends were cut back, 5 bases at V and 3 bases at J, with 11 bases in the middle. This CDR3 has 13 residues.

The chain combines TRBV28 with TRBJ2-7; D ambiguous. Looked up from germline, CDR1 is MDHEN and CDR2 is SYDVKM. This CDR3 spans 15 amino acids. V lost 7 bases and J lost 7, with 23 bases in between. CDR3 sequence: CASKILRASLGEQYF. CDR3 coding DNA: TGTGCCAGCAAAATTCTTAGGGCCTCCTTGGGAGAGCAGTACTTC.

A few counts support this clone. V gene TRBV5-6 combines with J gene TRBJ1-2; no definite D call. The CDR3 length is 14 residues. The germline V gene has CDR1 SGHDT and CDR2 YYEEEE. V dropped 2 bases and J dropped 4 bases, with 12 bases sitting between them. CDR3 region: CASSFVGEGYGYTF. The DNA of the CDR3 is TGTGCCAGCAGCTTTGTCGGTGAAGGCTATGGCTACACCTTC.

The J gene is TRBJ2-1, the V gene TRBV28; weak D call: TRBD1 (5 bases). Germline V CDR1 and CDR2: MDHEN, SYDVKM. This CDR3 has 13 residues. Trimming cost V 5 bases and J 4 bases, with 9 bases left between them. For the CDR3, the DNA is TGTGCCAGCAGTCTTCAGGGATACAATGAGCAGTTCTTC. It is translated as CASSLQGYNEQFF.

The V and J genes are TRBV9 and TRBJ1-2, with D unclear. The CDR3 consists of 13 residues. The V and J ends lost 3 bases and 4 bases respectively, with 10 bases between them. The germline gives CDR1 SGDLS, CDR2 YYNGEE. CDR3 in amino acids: CASSGTAFYGYTF. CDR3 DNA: TGTGCCAGCAGCGGGACGGCCTTCTATGGCTACACCTTC. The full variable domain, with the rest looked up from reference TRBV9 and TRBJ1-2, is DSGVTQTPKHLITATGQRVTLRCSPRSGDLSVYWYQQSLDQGLQFLIQYYNGEERAKGNILERFSAQQFPDLHSELNLSSLELGDSALYFCASSGTAFYGYTFGSGTRLTVV.

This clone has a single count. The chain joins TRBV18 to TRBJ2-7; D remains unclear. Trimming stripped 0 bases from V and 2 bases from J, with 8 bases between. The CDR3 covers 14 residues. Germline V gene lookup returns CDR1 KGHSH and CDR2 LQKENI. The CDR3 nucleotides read TGTGCCAGCTCACCACCGAACGAGACCTACGAGCAGTACTTC. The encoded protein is CASSPPNETYEQYF.

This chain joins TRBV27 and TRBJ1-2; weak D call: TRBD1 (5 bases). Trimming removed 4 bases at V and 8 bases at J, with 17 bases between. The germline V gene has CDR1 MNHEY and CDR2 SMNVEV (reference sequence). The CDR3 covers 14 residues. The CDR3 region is CASSSQGVLRGYTF. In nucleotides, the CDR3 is TGTGCCAGCAGTTCCCAGGGAGTGCTAAGGGGCTACACCTTC.

In DNA, the CDR3 is TGCAGCGTTGAAGGGGTTGCAGATACGCAGTATTTT. This gives the protein CSVEGVADTQYF. The chain uses TRBV29-1 and TRBJ2-3; the D is unclear. V dropped 1 base and J dropped 4 bases, with 6 bases sitting between them. This CDR3 has 12 amino acids. Germline lookup yields CDR1 SQVTM and CDR2 ANQGSEA.

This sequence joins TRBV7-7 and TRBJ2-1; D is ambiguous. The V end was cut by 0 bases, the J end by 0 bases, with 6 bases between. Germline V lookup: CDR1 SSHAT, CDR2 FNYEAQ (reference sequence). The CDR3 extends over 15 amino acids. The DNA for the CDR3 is TGTGCCAGCAGCTTAGCCAAACGCTCCTACAATGAGCAGTTCTTC. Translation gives CASSLAKRSYNEQFF.

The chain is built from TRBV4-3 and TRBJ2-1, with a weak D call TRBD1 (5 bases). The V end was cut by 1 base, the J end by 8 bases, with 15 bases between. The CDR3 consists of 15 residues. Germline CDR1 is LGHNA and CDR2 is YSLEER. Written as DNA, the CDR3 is TGCGCCAGCAGCCAAGGGGGCAGGGCCCTCCATGAGCAGTTCTTC. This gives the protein CASSQGGRALHEQFF.

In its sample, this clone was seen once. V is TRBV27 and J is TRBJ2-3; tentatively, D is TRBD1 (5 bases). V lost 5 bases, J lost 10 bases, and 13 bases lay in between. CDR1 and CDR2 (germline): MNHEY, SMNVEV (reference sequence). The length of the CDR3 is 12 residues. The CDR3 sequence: CASSLSTVAQYF. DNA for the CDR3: TGTGCCAGCAGTCTCTCGACAGTTGCGCAGTATTTT.

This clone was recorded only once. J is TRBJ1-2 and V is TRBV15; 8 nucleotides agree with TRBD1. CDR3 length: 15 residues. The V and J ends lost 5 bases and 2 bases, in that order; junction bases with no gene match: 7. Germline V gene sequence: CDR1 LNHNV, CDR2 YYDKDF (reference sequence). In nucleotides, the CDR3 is TGTGCCACCAGCCTTGACAGGGGCTCGAACTATGGCTACACCTTC. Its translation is CATSLDRGSNYGYTF.

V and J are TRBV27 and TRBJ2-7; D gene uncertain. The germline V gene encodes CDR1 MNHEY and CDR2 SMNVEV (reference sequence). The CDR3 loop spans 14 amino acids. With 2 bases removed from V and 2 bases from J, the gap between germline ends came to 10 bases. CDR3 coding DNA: TGTGCCAGCAGTTTACGGTCAAGCCCCTACGAGCAGTACTTC. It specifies CASSLRSSPYEQYF.

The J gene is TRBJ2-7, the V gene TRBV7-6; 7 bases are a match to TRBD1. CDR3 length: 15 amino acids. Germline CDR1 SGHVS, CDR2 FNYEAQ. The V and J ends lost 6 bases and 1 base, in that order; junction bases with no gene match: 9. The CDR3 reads CASRPGRGFSYEQYF. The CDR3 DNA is TGTGCCAGCAGGCCGGGCAGGGGGTTTTCCTACGAGCAGTACTTC.

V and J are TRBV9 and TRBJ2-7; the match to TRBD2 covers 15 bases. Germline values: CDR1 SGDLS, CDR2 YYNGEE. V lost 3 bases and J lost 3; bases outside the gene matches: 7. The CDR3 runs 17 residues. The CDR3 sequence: CASSAGLAGGKGYEQYF. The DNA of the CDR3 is TGTGCCAGCAGCGCCGGACTAGCGGGAGGGAAAGGCTACGAGCAGTACTTC.

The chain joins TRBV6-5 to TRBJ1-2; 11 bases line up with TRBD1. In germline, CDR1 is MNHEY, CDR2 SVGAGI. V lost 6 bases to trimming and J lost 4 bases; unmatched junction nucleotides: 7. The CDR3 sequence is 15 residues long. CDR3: CASSVRTGGSYGYTF. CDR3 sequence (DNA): TGTGCCAGCAGCGTAAGGACAGGGGGCAGCTATGGCTACACCTTC.

The DNA of the CDR3 is TGTGCCTGGAGGGGACTAGCCAATGAGCAGTTCTTC. Residues: CAWRGLANEQFF. This sequence joins TRBV30 and TRBJ2-1; TRBD2 agrees at 9 bases. Germline lookup yields CDR1 GTSNPN and CDR2 SVGIG (reference sequence). Trimming took 3 bases from V and 6 from J; bases not matched to a gene: 0. This CDR3 spans 12 amino acids.

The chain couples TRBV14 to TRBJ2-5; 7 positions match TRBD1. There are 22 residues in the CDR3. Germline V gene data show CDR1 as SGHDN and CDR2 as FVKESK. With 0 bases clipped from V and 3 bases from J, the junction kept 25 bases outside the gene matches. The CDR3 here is CASSQDREGAHGMGPLKETQYF. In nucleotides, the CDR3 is TGTGCCAGCAGCCAAGATCGAGAGGGGGCGCATGGTATGGGGCCGCTTAAAGAGACCCAGTACTTC.

The CDR3 DNA sequence: TGTGCCATCACAGCGGACCGAAACACCGGGGAGCTGTTTTTT. Protein sequence: CAITADRNTGELFF. The J gene is TRBJ2-2, the V gene TRBV10-3; D might be TRBD2 (5 bases). The V gene's germline CDR1 is ENHRY and CDR2 SYGVKD. V dropped 7 bases and J dropped 2 bases, with 11 bases sitting between them. The length of the CDR3 is 14 residues.

Here the CDR3 reads CASSQDDGGAYEQYF. The CDR3 DNA reads as TGCGCCAGCAGCCAAGATGACGGGGGGGCCTACGAGCAGTACTTC. This chain uses TRBV4-1 with TRBJ2-7; 8 positions match TRBD2. The germline V gene encodes CDR1 MGHRA and CDR2 YSYEKL. Trimming cost V 0 bases and J 2 bases; bases outside gene matches: 3. The CDR3 runs to 15 residues.

In nucleotides, the CDR3 is TGTGCCAGCAGCTCCCTTGATCGGGAGTGGTACTTC. It codes for CASSSLDREWYF. The V call is TRBV7-9, the J call TRBJ2-7; possible D gene TRBD2, 6 bases. Per germline, CDR1 SEHNR and CDR2 FQNEAQ (reference sequence). This CDR3 contains 12 residues. V was clipped by 4 bases and J by 12 bases, with 16 bases between them.

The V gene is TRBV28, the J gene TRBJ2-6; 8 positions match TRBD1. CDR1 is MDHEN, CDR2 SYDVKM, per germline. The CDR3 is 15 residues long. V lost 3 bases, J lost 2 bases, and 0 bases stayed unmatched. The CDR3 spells CASSLTGAGANVLTF. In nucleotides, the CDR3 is TGTGCCAGCAGTTTGACAGGGGCTGGGGCCAACGTCCTGACTTTC.